The 26 T cell receptor beta chains presented below share a single source sample, sequenced in a study of identical twins. TCRdb recomputed calls from the 5' RACE reads with MiXCR, one row per CDR3 protein. The table has 500,000 to 550,000 distinct CDR3 sequences, approximately 22% seen once. This same sample was also taken into another study, of T cells expressing NK-cell markers.

Sequencing was performed on CD4+ T cells sorted from blood. These TCRs come from a woman aged 18-29 years in good health.

This clonotype was seen only a few times. CDR3 in DNA: TGTGCCAGCACAATTCAAGGGCAGTCCTACAATGAGCAGTTCTTC. It yields the protein CASTIQGQSYNEQFF. The chain is built from TRBV27 and TRBJ2-1; D is uncertain. Germline V gene sequence: CDR1 MNHEY, CDR2 SMNVEV (reference sequence). Between the trimmed V and J ends, which lost 7 bases and 1 base, there was a span of 14 bases. CDR3 length equals 15 residues.

The chain has TRBV20-1 and TRBJ2-3; D uncertain. V gave up 6 bases and J gave up 6 bases, with 16 bases separating them. The length of the CDR3 is 13 residues. CDR1 is DFQATT and CDR2 is SNEGSKA in the germline V gene (reference sequence). CDR3 region: CSATMTPSDTQYF. The CDR3 nucleotides are TGCAGTGCCACGATGACCCCGTCGGATACGCAGTATTTT.

J is TRBJ2-1 and V is TRBV5-1; 7 nucleotides line up with TRBD2. The CDR3 is 19 amino acids. J gave up 1 base and V 2 bases, and 15 bases lay outside the gene matches. CDR1 is SGHRS and CDR2 is YFSETQ in the germline V gene. The CDR3 DNA is TGCGCCAGCAGCTTCGGCCCCGTTGGGGGGGGTTATTCCTACAATGAGCAGTTCTTC. Protein product: CASSFGPVGGGYSYNEQFF.

This chain joins TRBV20-1 and TRBJ2-5, with D unclear. The ends were cut back, 3 bases at V and 0 bases at J, with 11 bases in the middle. Germline V gene sequence: CDR1 DFQATT, CDR2 SNEGSKA (reference sequence). The CDR3 consists of 14 residues. The CDR3 sequence: CSARERLDQETQYF. As DNA, the CDR3 is TGCAGTGCTAGGGAACGACTGGACCAAGAGACCCAGTACTTC.

This clonotype was seen at least ten times. In DNA form, the CDR3 reads TGCAGTGTCCAGGGGCCCGGTAATGAAAAACTGTTTTTT. This sequence encodes CSVQGPGNEKLFF. This sequence joins TRBV20-1 and TRBJ1-4; D is possibly TRBD1 (6 bases). The CDR3 is 13 residues long. V was trimmed by 7 bases and J by 4 bases, leaving 13 bases between them. Germline lookup yields CDR1 DFQATT and CDR2 SNEGSKA (reference sequence).

This clonotype was counted a few times. The chain employs TRBV20-1 and TRBJ1-2; D is ambiguous. Trimming shortened V by 0 bases and J by 5 bases, and 10 bases separated the two germline ends. Germline CDR1 DFQATT, CDR2 SNEGSKA (reference sequence). The CDR3 has 13 amino acids. This CDR3 is CSARDLERYGYTF. CDR3 in DNA: TGCAGTGCTAGAGATTTGGAGCGGTATGGCTACACCTTC.

The chain has TRBV29-1 and TRBJ2-5; D not certain. Germline CDR1 and CDR2: SQVTM and ANQGSEA. V was clipped by 2 bases and J by 5 bases, with 9 bases between them. The CDR3 is 12 amino acids. The CDR3 DNA reads as TGCAGCGTTGAAAGGTCCCGGGAGACCCAGTACTTC. It translates to CSVERSRETQYF.

This clonotype has only a few counts. The genes are TRBV20-1 and TRBJ1-5; tentative D call: TRBD1 (5 bases). Germline V gene data show CDR1 as DFQATT and CDR2 as SNEGSKA (reference sequence). V was pared by 1 base and J by 6 bases, with 13 bases between. The CDR3 runs 14 residues. Here the CDR3 DNA reads TGCAGTGCTAGAGTTAGCACAGGAGCTCAGCCCCAGCATTTT. This sequence encodes CSARVSTGAQPQHF.

This sequence joins TRBV7-2 and TRBJ2-7; D perhaps matches TRBD2 (5 bases). This CDR3 is 15 amino acids long. Deletions cut 3 bases from V and 1 base from J, with 13 bases between. In germline, CDR1 is SGHTA, CDR2 FQGNSA. The CDR3 spells CASSFQADPSYEQYF. Written as DNA, the CDR3 is TGTGCCAGCAGCTTTCAAGCGGACCCATCCTACGAGCAGTACTTC.

The sample holds a few counts of this clonotype. The V gene is TRBV20-1, the J gene TRBJ2-3; D possibly corresponds to TRBD2 (6 bases). Trimming took off 6 bases at V and 4 bases at J, with 20 bases between the two ends. The CDR3 consists of 15 residues. From germline, CDR1 is DFQATT and CDR2 SNEGSKA (reference sequence). The CDR3 bases are TGCAGTGCCTACAGAGGGACTCCTGGGCCAGATACGCAGTATTTT. Protein: CSAYRGTPGPDTQYF.

The chain has TRBV5-6 and TRBJ2-3; TRBD1 matches at 9 bases. V lost 4 bases, J lost 7 bases, and 7 bases stayed unmatched. The CDR3 consists of 14 residues. Germline assignment: CDR1 SGHDT and CDR2 YYEEEE. Here the CDR3 DNA reads TGTGCCAGCAGCCTCCGGGACAGGGCCTATACGCAGTATTTT. This translates into CASSLRDRAYTQYF. Full variable domain (rest looked up from reference TRBV5-6 and TRBJ2-3): DAGVTQSPTHLIKTRGQQVTLRCSPKSGHDTVSWYQQALGQGPQFIFQYYEEEERQRGNFPDRFSGHQFPNYSSELNVNALLLGDSALYLCASSLRDRAYTQYFGPGTRLTVL.

There are a few counts of this clonotype. The chain recombines TRBV29-1 with TRBJ1-1, with a possible D match to TRBD1 (5 bases). The CDR3 is made up of 16 amino acids. V was pared by 7 bases and J by 1 base, with 22 bases between. Germline V gene data show CDR1 as SQVTM and CDR2 as ANQGSEA. Here the CDR3 reads CSGTGRGGGRNTEAFF. The CDR3 DNA follows: TGCAGCGGGACTGGTCGGGGCGGAGGGAGGAACACTGAAGCTTTCTTT.

This sequence joins TRBV12-3 or TRBV12-4 and TRBJ1-6; D is perhaps TRBD1 (5 bases). Trimming shortened V by 4 bases and J by 4 bases, and 11 bases separated the two germline ends. The CDR3 is made up of 15 amino acids. The CDR3 bases are TGTGCCAGCAGTTACAGGTCCTCGTATAATTCACCCCTCCACTTT. Protein: CASSYRSSYNSPLHF.

Only a few counts were recorded for this clonotype. The chain combines TRBV7-2 with TRBJ2-5; unclear D gene. The CDR3 covers 16 residues. CDR1 and CDR2 from the germline V gene are SGHTA and FQGNSA. The V and J ends lost 2 bases and 5 bases respectively, with 18 bases between them. In nucleotides, the CDR3 is TGTGCCAGCAGCTTAATAGGAGCGTCTTCCGGGGAGACCCAGTACTTC. Translation gives CASSLIGASSGETQYF.

The V and J genes are TRBV18 and TRBJ2-7, with a weak D call TRBD1 (5 bases). Germline lookup yields CDR1 KGHSH and CDR2 LQKENI. The V end lost 2 bases, the J end lost 3 bases, and 11 bases lay between the germline ends. This CDR3 comprises 14 residues. CDR3: CASSPTQGIYEQYF. The CDR3 coding sequence is TGTGCCAGCTCACCAACCCAGGGAATCTACGAGCAGTACTTC.

This clonotype has a handful of counts. This chain uses TRBV20-1 with TRBJ2-3; 7 bases are shared with TRBD2. Germline CDR1 reads DFQATT; CDR2 reads SNEGSKA (reference sequence). Trimming took 1 base from V and 2 from J; bases not matched to a gene: 9. This CDR3 spans 16 amino acids. The CDR3 here is CSARGSASGLTDTQYF. CDR3 DNA sequence: TGCAGTGCTAGAGGTTCGGCTAGCGGCCTCACAGATACGCAGTATTTT.

This chain joins TRBV7-7 and TRBJ2-2, with TRBD2 matching 7 bases. The CDR3 runs 15 residues. CDR1 SSHAT and CDR2 FNYEAQ come from the germline V gene (reference sequence). V shed 6 bases and J 7 bases; nucleotides not matched to a gene: 11. Here the CDR3 DNA reads TGTGCCAGCAGAGTAAGCGGGACCACTGACGGGGAGCTGTTTTTT. Its translation: CASRVSGTTDGELFF.

The chain has TRBV20-1 and TRBJ1-1; D is uncertain. This CDR3 comprises 14 residues. Trimming cost V 0 bases and J 0 bases, with 8 bases left between them. Germline assignment: CDR1 DFQATT and CDR2 SNEGSKA (reference sequence). The CDR3 reads CSARDSPVNTEAFF. As DNA, the CDR3 is TGCAGTGCTAGAGATTCCCCAGTGAACACTGAAGCTTTCTTT.

Only a few counts were recorded for this clonotype. This chain joins TRBV6-1 and TRBJ2-7; 7 bases match TRBD1. Germline CDR1 is MNHNS and CDR2 is SASEGT. V shed 5 bases and J 2 bases; nucleotides not matched to a gene: 6. This CDR3 has 14 residues. This CDR3 reads CASSPNRGPYEQYF. The CDR3 DNA is TGTGCCAGCAGTCCCAACAGGGGCCCCTACGAGCAGTACTTC.

This clonotype has more than one count but fewer than ten. J is TRBJ2-7 and V is TRBV20-1; 10 bases are a match to TRBD2. J lost 6 bases, V lost 0 bases, and 8 bases had no gene match. Germline-derived CDR1 and CDR2 are DFQATT and SNEGSKA (reference sequence). The CDR3 length is 15 residues. The CDR3: CSARDVAGGITEQYF. The CDR3 DNA follows: TGCAGTGCTAGAGATGTAGCGGGGGGAATTACCGAGCAGTACTTC.

This chain joins TRBV20-1 and TRBJ1-5; D is possibly TRBD1 (6 bases). The CDR3 loop spans 13 amino acids. Germline-derived CDR1 and CDR2 are DFQATT and SNEGSKA (reference sequence). Trimming shortened V by 4 bases and J by 6 bases, and 13 bases separated the two germline ends. CDR3 loop: CSAILRGIQPQHF. DNA of the CDR3: TGCAGTGCTATTTTAAGGGGGATTCAGCCCCAGCATTTT.

This clonotype was counted between two and nine times. The rearrangement joins TRBV12-3 or TRBV12-4 to TRBJ1-5, with TRBD1 as a possible D gene (6 bases). Trimming took 5 bases from V and 5 from J, leaving 16 bases between them. This CDR3 comprises 15 residues. The CDR3 region is CASSRGLTGHQPQHF. The CDR3 DNA reads TGTGCCAGCAGTAGGGGGTTAACAGGCCATCAGCCCCAGCATTTT.

This clonotype was seen only a few times. The chain employs TRBV5-4 and TRBJ1-2; D unresolved. Germline V gene lookup returns CDR1 SGHNT and CDR2 YYREEE (reference sequence). Trimming removed 2 bases at V and 6 bases at J, with 8 bases between. This CDR3 contains 12 residues. CDR3 in DNA: TGTGCCAGCAGCTTACGGGATCATGGCTACACCTTC. This gives the protein CASSLRDHGYTF.

This clonotype has only a few counts. The chain carries TRBV7-9 and TRBJ2-2, with D possibly TRBD1 on 6 matching bases. This CDR3 contains 15 residues. CDR1 SEHNR and CDR2 FQNEAQ come from the germline V gene (reference sequence). V was trimmed by 3 bases and J by 0 bases, leaving 8 bases between them. CDR3 coding DNA: TGTGCCAGCAGCTTTCCAGGGGCGAACACCGGGGAGCTGTTTTTT. This encodes CASSFPGANTGELFF.

This clonotype was found a few times. The chain recombines TRBV5-1 with TRBJ1-2; D might be TRBD1 (6 bases). There are 16 residues in the CDR3. Per the germline V gene, CDR1 is SGHRS and CDR2 is YFSETQ. Trimming stripped 4 bases from V and 7 bases from J, with 23 bases between. The CDR3 sequence is CASSPPMAGEGGGYTF. The CDR3 DNA reads as TGCGCCAGCAGCCCCCCAATGGCAGGGGAAGGGGGTGGCTACACCTTC.

This sequence joins TRBV7-9 and TRBJ1-2; possible D gene TRBD1, 5 bases. Trimming removed 1 base at V and 10 bases at J, with 19 bases between. CDR1 SEHNR and CDR2 FQNEAQ come from the germline V gene (reference sequence). The CDR3 is made up of 15 amino acids. The DNA of the CDR3 is TGTGCCAGCAGCTTAGTGGCGGGACCTAATCGCCCCTACACCTTC. This codes for CASSLVAGPNRPYTF.